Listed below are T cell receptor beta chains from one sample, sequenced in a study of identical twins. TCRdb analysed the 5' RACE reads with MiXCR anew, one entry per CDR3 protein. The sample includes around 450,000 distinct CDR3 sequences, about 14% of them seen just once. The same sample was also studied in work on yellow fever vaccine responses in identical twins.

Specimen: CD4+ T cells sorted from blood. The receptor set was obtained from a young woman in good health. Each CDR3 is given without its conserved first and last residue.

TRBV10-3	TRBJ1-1	AISDQWPQNTEAF
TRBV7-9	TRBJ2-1	ASSLVGRLNNEQF
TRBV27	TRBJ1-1	ASSLRGHTEAF
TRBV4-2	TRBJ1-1	ASSQVGNTEAF
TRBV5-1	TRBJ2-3	ASSQGLAGGSPSTDTQY
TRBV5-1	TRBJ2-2	ASTLAGAPGELF
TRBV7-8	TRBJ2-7	ASSLRTGWYEQY
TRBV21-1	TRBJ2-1	ASSPMDVLHHDEQF
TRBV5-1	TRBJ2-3	ASSWRGQQDTQY
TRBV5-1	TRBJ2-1	ASSLAGDRGHEQF
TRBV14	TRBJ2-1	ASSQGGLAGNEQF
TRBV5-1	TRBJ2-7	ASSRVTGSSYEQY
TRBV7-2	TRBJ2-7	ASSLPGRSSYEQY
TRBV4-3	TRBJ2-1	ASSQGTGGVYEQF
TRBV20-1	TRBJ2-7	SVKNGLVNEQY
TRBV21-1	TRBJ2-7	ASSKTGVHEQY
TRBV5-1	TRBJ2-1	ASSSGLAGGSNNEQF
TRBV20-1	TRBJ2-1	SARDPTSGVYNEQF
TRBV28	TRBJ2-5	ASSQLGLAGGSQETQY
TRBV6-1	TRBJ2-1	ASTWENSYNEQF
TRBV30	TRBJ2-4	AWSVDREAIQY
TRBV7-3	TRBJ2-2	ASSYRDRNTGELF
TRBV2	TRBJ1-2	ARRGGTVGYT
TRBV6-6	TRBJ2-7	ATTPGLAGEQY
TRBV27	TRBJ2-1	ASSKIDRGDNEQF
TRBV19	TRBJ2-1	ASSIPGLAGGGNEQF
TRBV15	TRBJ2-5	ATSSGTGGVETQY
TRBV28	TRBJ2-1	ASSWGQVGSNEQF
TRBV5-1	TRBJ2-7	ASSLRVGQPYEQY
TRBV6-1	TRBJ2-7	ASRNSRDRGYEQY
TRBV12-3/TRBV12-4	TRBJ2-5	ASTNDRGHGETQY
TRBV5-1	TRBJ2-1	ASSLPKGQLYNEQF
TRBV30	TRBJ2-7	AWNLDRGGIYEQY
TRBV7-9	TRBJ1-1	ASSPGTPNTEAF
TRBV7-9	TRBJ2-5	ASSLSGLRRIETQY
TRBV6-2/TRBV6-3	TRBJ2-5	ASTTPPETQY
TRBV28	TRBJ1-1	ASSLQDLRGTEAF
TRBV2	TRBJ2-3	ASSLGQKYTDTQY
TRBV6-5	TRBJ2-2	ASSYNRGGTGELF
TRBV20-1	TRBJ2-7	SAGPAGLLHEQY
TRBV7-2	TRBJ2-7	ASRLELTGYEQY
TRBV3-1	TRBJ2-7	ASSLLSGGYEQY
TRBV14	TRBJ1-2	ASSQRKDRINYGYT
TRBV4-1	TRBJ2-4	ASSRTGRDLNIQY
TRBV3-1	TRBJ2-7	ASSVKLAGAGEQY
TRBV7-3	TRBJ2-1	ASSYIPRASYNEQF
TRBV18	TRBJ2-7	ASSDTSSEQY
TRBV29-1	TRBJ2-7	SVGGVVSDGGLYEQY
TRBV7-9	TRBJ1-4	ASSPEGFYEKLF
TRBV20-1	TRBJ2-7	SAHTGYNEQY
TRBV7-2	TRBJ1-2	ASSLVIGQGNYGYT
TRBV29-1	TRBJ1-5	SAATGGVNQPQH
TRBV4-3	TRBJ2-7	ASSQDFGPRAFYEQY
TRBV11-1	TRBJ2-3	ASSPGGQSTDTQY
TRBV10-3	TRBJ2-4	AISDEAAGQGNIQY
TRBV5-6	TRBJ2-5	ASSLVGPKETQY
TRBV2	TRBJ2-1	ASRSTGTAYNEQF
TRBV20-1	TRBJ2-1	SANIAGRSYNEQF
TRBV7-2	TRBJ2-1	ASSAGLATSSYNEQF